In its sample, the clone carrying this T cell receptor (beta chain) was seen many times. Its antigen is currently unknown. This sample stems from a study of T cells in Graves' hyperthyroidism and ophthalmopathy. Germline V CDR1 and CDR2: MNHEY, SVGAGI. Trimming cost V 6 bases and J 0 bases, with 5 bases left between them. The CDR3 is made up of 12 amino acids. Template material for amplifying TCR beta CDR3 regions consisted of RNA transcripts. TCR CDR3 underwent first-round RT-PCR with the HTBI primer set. TCRdb re-called the multiplex PCR reads through MiXCR, storing one row per CDR3 protein. The sample includes tens of thousands of distinct CDR3 sequences, about 53% seen only once; the top ten take 34%. Whole-study results and caveats: Blood samples included most of the expanded thyroid clonotypes exceeding 0.001.

The chain has TRBV6-5 and TRBJ1-1; no clear D gene. Sequencing was done on a sample of peripheral blood or thyroid tissue (not recorded which). The sequence derives from a man aged 18 to 30 with Graves' hyperthyroidism. The CDR3 DNA follows: TGTGCCAGCAGACACCTGAACACTGAAGCTTTCTTT. Translated: CASRHLNTEAFF.